This T cell receptor beta chain was found in a study of blood T cells in healthy people across ages. The authors ran a second PCR of about 6 to 11 cycles using a sample-barcoded 5' primer and a J-beta primer mix. TCRdb re-derived calls from the 5' RACE reads in MiXCR, one entry per CDR3 protein. The sample records around 790,000 distinct CDR3 sequences, about 42% being singletons. This clonotype was counted between two and nine times. There are 12 residues in the CDR3. Trimming stripped 6 bases from V and 7 bases from J, with 10 bases between. From germline, CDR1 is SNHLY and CDR2 FYNNEI. The sample consisted of blood. The rearrangement uses TRBV2 and TRBJ2-1; D remains unclear. This TCR derives from a man aged 55 to 69 in good health. In DNA, the CDR3 is TGTGCCAGCAGACCCGACCGGAATGAGCAGTTCTTC. The encoded protein is CASRPDRNEQFF.